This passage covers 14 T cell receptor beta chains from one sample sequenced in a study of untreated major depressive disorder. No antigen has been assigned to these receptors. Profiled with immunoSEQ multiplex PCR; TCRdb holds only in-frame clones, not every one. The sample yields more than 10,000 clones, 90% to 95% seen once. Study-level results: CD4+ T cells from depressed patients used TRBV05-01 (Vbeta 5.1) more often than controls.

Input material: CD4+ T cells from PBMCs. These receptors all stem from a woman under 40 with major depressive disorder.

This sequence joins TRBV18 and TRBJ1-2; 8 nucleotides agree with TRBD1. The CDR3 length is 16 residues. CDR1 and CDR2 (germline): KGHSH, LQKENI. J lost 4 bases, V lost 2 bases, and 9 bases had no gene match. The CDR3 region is CASSPSSGGAVYGYTF. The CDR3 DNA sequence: TGTGCCAGCTCACCATCTTCAGGGGGCGCAGTCTATGGCTACACCTTC.

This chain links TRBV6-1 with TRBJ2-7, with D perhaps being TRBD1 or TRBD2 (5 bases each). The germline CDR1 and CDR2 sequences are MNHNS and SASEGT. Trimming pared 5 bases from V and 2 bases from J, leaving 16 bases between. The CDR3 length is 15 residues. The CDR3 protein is CASSRSGTAAYEQYF. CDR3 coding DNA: TGTGCCAGCAGTCGCTCCGGGACCGCCGCCTACGAGCAGTACTTC.

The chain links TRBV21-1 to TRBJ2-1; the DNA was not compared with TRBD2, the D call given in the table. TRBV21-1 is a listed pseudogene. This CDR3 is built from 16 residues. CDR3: CARTGTSEISYNEQFF. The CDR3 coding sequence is TGTGCCAGAACCGGGACTAGCGAGATCTCCTACAATGAGCAGTTCTTC.

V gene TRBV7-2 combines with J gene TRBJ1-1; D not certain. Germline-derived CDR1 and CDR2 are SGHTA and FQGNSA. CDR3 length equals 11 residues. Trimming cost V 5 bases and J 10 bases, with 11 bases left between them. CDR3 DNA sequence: TGTGCCAGCAGCCCCCTTCAGCGAGCTTTCTTT. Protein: CASSPLQRAFF. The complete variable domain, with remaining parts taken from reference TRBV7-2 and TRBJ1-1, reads GAGVSQSPSNKVTEKGKDVELRCDPISGHTALYWYRQSLGQGLEFLIYFQGNSAPDKSGLPSDRFSAERTGGSVSTLTIQRTQQEDSAVYLCASSPLQRAFFGQGTRLTVV.

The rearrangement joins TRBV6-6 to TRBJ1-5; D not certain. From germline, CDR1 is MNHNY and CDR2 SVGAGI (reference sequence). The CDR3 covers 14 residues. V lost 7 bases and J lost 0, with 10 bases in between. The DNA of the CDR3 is TGTGCCAGCATACCGGATCCTAGCAATCAGCCCCAGCATTTT. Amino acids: CASIPDPSNQPQHF.

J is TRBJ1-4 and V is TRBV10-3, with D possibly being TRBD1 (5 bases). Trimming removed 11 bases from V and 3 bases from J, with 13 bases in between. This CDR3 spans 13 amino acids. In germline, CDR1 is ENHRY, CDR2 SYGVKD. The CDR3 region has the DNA TGTGCCGCCAGTAGGGGTTCTAATGAAAAACTGTTTTTT. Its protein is CAASRGSNEKLFF.

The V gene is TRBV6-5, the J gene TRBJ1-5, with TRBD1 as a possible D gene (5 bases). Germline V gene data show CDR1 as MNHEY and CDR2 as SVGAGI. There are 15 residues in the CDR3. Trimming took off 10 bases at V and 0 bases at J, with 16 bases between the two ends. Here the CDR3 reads CATRTQRYSNQPQHF. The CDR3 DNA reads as TGTGCCACCAGGACACAACGCTATAGCAATCAGCCCCAGCATTTT.

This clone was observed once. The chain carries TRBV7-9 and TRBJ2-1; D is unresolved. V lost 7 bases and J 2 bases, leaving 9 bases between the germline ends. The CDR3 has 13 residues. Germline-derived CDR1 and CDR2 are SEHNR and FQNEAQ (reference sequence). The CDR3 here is CASKALTYNEQFF. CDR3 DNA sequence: TGTGCCAGCAAGGCCCTCACCTACAATGAGCAGTTCTTC.

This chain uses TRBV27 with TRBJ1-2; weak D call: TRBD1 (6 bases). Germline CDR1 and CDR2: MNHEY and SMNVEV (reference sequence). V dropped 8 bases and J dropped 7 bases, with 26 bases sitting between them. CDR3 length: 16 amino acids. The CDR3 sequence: CASATRGRGHMGGYTF. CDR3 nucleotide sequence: TGTGCCAGCGCGACGAGGGGGAGGGGCCACATGGGTGGCTACACCTTC.

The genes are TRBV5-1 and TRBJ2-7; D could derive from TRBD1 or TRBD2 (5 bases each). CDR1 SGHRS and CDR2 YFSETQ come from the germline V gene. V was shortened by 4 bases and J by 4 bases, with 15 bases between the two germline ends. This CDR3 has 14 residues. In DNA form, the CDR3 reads TGCGCCAGCAGCCGGGACCCCTATATGTACGAGCAGTACTTC. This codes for CASSRDPYMYEQYF.

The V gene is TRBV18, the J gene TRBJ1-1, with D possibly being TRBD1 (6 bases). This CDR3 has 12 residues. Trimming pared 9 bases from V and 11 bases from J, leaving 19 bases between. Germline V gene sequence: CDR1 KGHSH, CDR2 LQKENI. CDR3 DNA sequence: TGTGCCAGTCAGGGGACTGAAGGTAGGGCTTTCTTT. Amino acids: CASQGTEGRAFF.

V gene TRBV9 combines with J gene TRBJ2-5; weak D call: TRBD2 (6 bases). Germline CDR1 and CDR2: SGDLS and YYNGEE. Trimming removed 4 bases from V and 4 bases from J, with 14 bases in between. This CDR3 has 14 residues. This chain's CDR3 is CASSPGAVSETQYF. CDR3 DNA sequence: TGTGCCAGCAGCCCGGGAGCAGTTTCAGAGACCCAGTACTTC. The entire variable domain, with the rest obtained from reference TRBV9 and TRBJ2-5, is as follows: DSGVTQTPKHLITATGQRVTLRCSPRSGDLSVYWYQQSLDQGLQFLIQYYNGEERAKGNILERFSAQQFPDLHSELNLSSLELGDSALYFCASSPGAVSETQYFGPGTRLLVL.

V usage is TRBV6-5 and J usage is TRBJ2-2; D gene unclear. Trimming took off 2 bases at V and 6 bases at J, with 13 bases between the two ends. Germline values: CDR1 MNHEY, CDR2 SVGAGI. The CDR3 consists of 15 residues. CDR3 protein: CASSYDGNSAGELFF. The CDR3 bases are TGTGCCAGCAGTTACGATGGGAACTCGGCCGGGGAGCTGTTTTTT.

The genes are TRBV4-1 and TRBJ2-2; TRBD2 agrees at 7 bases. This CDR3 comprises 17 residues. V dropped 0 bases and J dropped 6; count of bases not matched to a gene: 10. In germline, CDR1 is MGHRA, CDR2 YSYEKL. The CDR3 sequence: CASSQEDVAGAAGELFF. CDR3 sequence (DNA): TGCGCCAGCAGCCAAGAAGACGTGGCGGGAGCGGCCGGGGAGCTGTTTTTT.